The 32 T cell receptor beta chains reported below all come from one sample, sequenced in a study of cytomegalovirus exposure and HLA in healthy donors. With 60 Vbeta and 13 Jbeta primers, the PCR was carried out. Sequenced by immunoSEQ multiplex PCR; TCRdb stores in-frame clones only, minus some. The repertoire consists of more than 110,000 clones, with around two thirds occurring once and the leading ten covering 2% to 2.5%. Sequenced: PBMCs. The receptor source for this set is a woman in her fifties or sixties in good health and CMV-seropositive.

This clone was counted between two and nine times. Here the CDR3 reads CAISVQGQGMTEAFF. The CDR3 nucleotides read TGTGCCATCAGTGTTCAGGGACAGGGTATGACTGAAGCTTTCTTT. The chain recombines TRBV10-3 with TRBJ1-1, with 9 nucleotides matching TRBD1. The CDR3 sequence is 15 residues long. Looked up from germline, CDR1 is ENHRY and CDR2 is SYGVKD. The J segment lost 5 bases and the V segment lost 4 bases, leaving 8 bases of the junction unmatched.

The chain uses TRBV18 and TRBJ1-3; D gene uncertain. Trimming left V 1 base short and J 1 base short, with 5 bases between. The CDR3 consists of 14 residues. Germline V gene data show CDR1 as KGHSH and CDR2 as LQKENI. This chain's CDR3 is CASSPQRSGNTIYF. The CDR3 DNA reads as TGTGCCAGCTCACCACAGAGGTCTGGAAACACCATATATTTT.

The chain carries TRBV5-4 and TRBJ2-1; 10 nucleotides match TRBD1. The germline CDR1 and CDR2 sequences are SGHNT and YYREEE (reference sequence). The CDR3 contains 16 residues. Trimming at V came to 0 bases and at J to 2 bases, leaving 2 bases not matched to a gene. The CDR3 nucleotides read TGTGCCAGCAGCTTGGGTGGGACAGGGGCCTACAATGAGCAGTTCTTC. It specifies CASSLGGTGAYNEQFF.

V is TRBV5-1 and J is TRBJ1-5; D perhaps matches TRBD1 (5 bases). Germline V gene lookup returns CDR1 SGHRS and CDR2 YFSETQ. The CDR3 is 15 residues long. Trimming took off 3 bases at V and 1 base at J, with 11 bases between the two ends. The DNA of the CDR3 is TGCGCCAGCAGCTCGGGGGGGGACAGCAATCAGCCCCAGCATTTT. It is translated as CASSSGGDSNQPQHF.

In its sample, this clone was seen a few times. The chain links TRBV5-1 to TRBJ1-1; D might be TRBD1 (5 bases). V lost 2 bases to trimming and J lost 1 base, with 9 bases between them. The CDR3 length is 14 residues. In germline, CDR1 is SGHRS, CDR2 YFSETQ. The CDR3 nucleotides are TGCGCCAGCAGCTTAGGGGCAAAGAACACTGAAGCTTTCTTT. Translation: CASSLGAKNTEAFF.

This chain connects TRBV5-1 to TRBJ2-7; D is perhaps TRBD1 (6 bases). The CDR3 is 15 amino acids. V lost 5 bases to trimming and J lost 0 bases, with 15 bases between them. Germline V gene data show CDR1 as SGHRS and CDR2 as YFSETQ. CDR3 sequence: CASRQHRDNSYEQYF. CDR3 coding DNA: TGCGCCAGCAGACAACACCGGGACAACTCCTACGAGCAGTACTTC.

This clone was picked up a small number of times. This rearrangement joins TRBV7-2 to TRBJ2-5, with 8 bases fitting TRBD1. V shed 4 bases, J shed 4 bases, and the junction held 8 bases outside the gene matches. The CDR3 has 15 amino acids. Germline CDR1 is SGHTA and CDR2 is FQGNSA. The CDR3 region is CASSSRQGRRETQYF. The CDR3 DNA sequence: TGTGCCAGCAGCTCGAGACAGGGGAGGAGAGAGACCCAGTACTTC.

This clone was counted only a few times. CDR3 nucleotide sequence: TGCGCCAGCAGCCTTAGCGGAGGCATCGGGGAGACCCAGTACTTC. This sequence encodes CASSLSGGIGETQYF. This chain links TRBV5-1 with TRBJ2-5; tentative D call: TRBD2 (6 bases). CDR1 and CDR2 (germline): SGHRS, YFSETQ. The CDR3 is 15 amino acids. V lost 4 bases, J lost 5 bases, and 18 bases lay in between. Full variable domain (rest looked up from reference TRBV5-1 and TRBJ2-5): KAGVTQTPRYLIKTRGQQVTLSCSPISGHRSVSWYQQTPGQGLQFLFEYFSETQRNKGNFPGRFSGRQFSNSRSEMNVSTLELGDSALYLCASSLSGGIGETQYFGPGTRLLVL.

J is TRBJ2-3 and V is TRBV2; 9 nucleotides line up with TRBD2. Trimming removed 7 bases from V and 0 bases from J; junction bases left unmatched: 5. CDR3 length equals 15 residues. Germline V lookup: CDR1 SNHLY, CDR2 FYNNEI. CDR3 sequence: CASISGRISTDTQYF. The DNA for the CDR3 is TGTGCCAGCATAAGCGGGAGGATCAGCACAGATACGCAGTATTTT. Supplemented by reference TRBV2 and TRBJ2-3, the full variable domain reads EPEVTQTPSHQVTQMGQEVILRCVPISNHLYFYWYRQILGQKVEFLVSFYNNEISEKSEIFDDQFSVERPDGSNFTLKIRSTKLEDSAMYFCASISGRISTDTQYFGPGTRLTVL.

The rearrangement joins TRBV4-2 to TRBJ1-5; 8 bases align to TRBD1. The trim removed 2 bases at V and 2 bases at J, leaving 2 bases unmatched. CDR1 is LGHNA and CDR2 is YNFKEQ in the germline V gene. This CDR3 contains 15 residues. For the CDR3, the DNA is TGTGCCAGCAGCCAACCGGACAGGGGCAATCAGCCCCAGCATTTT. Translating gives CASSQPDRGNQPQHF.

This chain links TRBV11-3 with TRBJ2-1; 10 bases match TRBD2. From germline, CDR1 is SGHNT and CDR2 YENEEA. After removal of 5 bases from V and 6 bases from J, the junction contained 7 bases not matched to a gene. This CDR3 contains 15 residues. CDR3 nucleotide sequence: TGTGCCAGCAGCCTTAGCGGGAGGTCTGCCAATGAGCAGTTCTTC. It specifies CASSLSGRSANEQFF.

This chain joins TRBV15 and TRBJ2-7; possible D gene TRBD2, 6 bases. CDR1 is LNHNV, CDR2 YYDKDF, per germline (reference sequence). The CDR3 sequence is 14 residues long. Trimming cost V 1 base and J 1 base, with 8 bases left between them. CDR3 in amino acids: CATSRARGSYEQYF. The CDR3, as DNA: TGTGCCACCAGCAGAGCGCGGGGATCCTACGAGCAGTACTTC.

The chain joins TRBV6-5 to TRBJ1-4; D remains unclear. V was shortened by 4 bases and J by 11 bases, with 14 bases between the two germline ends. Per germline, CDR1 MNHEY and CDR2 SVGAGI. CDR3 length equals 13 residues. The CDR3 here is CASSFGLAGKLFF. The CDR3 DNA reads as TGTGCCAGCAGTTTTGGACTTGCGGGGAAACTGTTTTTT.

This clone has a handful of counts. The V gene is TRBV10-1, the J gene TRBJ2-4; 7 bases fit TRBD1. Germline V gene sequence: CDR1 WNHNN, CDR2 SYGVQD (reference sequence). J gave up 1 base and V 3 bases, and 9 bases lay outside the gene matches. The CDR3 extends over 17 amino acids. The CDR3: CASSDGARGFAKNIQYF. Written as DNA, the CDR3 is TGCGCCAGCAGTGACGGAGCCAGGGGGTTCGCCAAAAACATTCAGTACTTC.

This CDR3 is CASSSRTSGTQSEQYF. In nucleotides, the CDR3 is TGTGCCAGCAGTTCCCGGACTAGCGGTACCCAGTCCGAGCAGTACTTC. J is TRBJ2-7 and V is TRBV6-5; 10 bases align to TRBD2. There are 16 residues in the CDR3. With 4 bases clipped from V and 6 bases from J, the junction kept 12 bases outside the gene matches. Germline lookup yields CDR1 MNHEY and CDR2 SVGAGI.

This clone was seen more than once but under ten times. The germline gene is not matched at one end of the junction; a read error may be the cause. The chain links TRBV9 to TRBJ2-1, with unresolved D. This CDR3 contains 11 residues. CDR1 is SGDLS and CDR2 is YYNGEE in the germline V gene. As DNA, the CDR3 is TGTGCCAGCAGCCCCGGTAATGGGCAGTTCTTC. It encodes CASSPGNGQFF. Using reference TRBV9 and TRBJ2-1 for the parts outside the CDR3, the full variable domain is DSGVTQTPKHLITATGQRVTLRCSPRSGDLSVYWYQQSLDQGLQFLIQYYNGEERAKGNILERFSAQQFPDLHSELNLSSLELGDSALYFCASSPGNGQFFGPGTRLTVL.

The chain joins TRBV5-8 to TRBJ1-2; TRBD1 might be the D (6 bases). This CDR3 is 15 amino acids long. Trimming took off 2 bases at V and 7 bases at J, with 18 bases between the two ends. The germline gives CDR1 SGHTS, CDR2 YDEGEE. CDR3 loop: CASSLGPGGQGGYTF. Here the CDR3 DNA reads TGTGCCAGCAGCTTAGGGCCGGGGGGACAAGGTGGCTACACCTTC.

The chain has TRBV6-6 and TRBJ1-1; D is unclear. With 7 bases removed from V and 0 bases from J, the gap between germline ends came to 12 bases. Germline values: CDR1 MNHNY, CDR2 SVGAGI (reference sequence). The CDR3 contains 14 residues. The CDR3 DNA is TGTGCCAGCAAAGGCGGGGTCATGAACACTGAAGCTTTCTTT. This encodes CASKGGVMNTEAFF.

The chain has TRBV27 and TRBJ2-7, with D hard to call. The CDR3 runs 15 residues. Trimming shortened V by 4 bases and J by 0 bases, and 13 bases separated the two germline ends. Germline V gene lookup returns CDR1 MNHEY and CDR2 SMNVEV (reference sequence). CDR3: CASSSLETLSYEQYF. The CDR3 coding sequence is TGTGCCAGCAGTTCACTCGAAACCCTCTCCTACGAGCAGTACTTC.

The chain combines TRBV10-3 with TRBJ1-2, with a possible D match to TRBD1 (5 bases). The CDR3 loop spans 14 amino acids. V was trimmed by 2 bases and J by 4 bases, leaving 11 bases between them. CDR1 and CDR2 (germline): ENHRY, SYGVKD. The CDR3 sequence is CAISEVSGIYGYTF. DNA of the CDR3: TGTGCCATCAGTGAGGTTTCAGGGATCTATGGCTACACCTTC.

This chain connects TRBV10-3 to TRBJ1-1, with 11 bases matching TRBD1. CDR1 is ENHRY, CDR2 SYGVKD, per germline. The trim removed 8 bases at V and 7 bases at J, leaving 12 bases unmatched. The CDR3 is 15 residues long. The CDR3, as DNA: TGTGCCATCCGAGTCGCGGTCGGGACAGGGGGTGAAGCTTTCTTT. Protein product: CAIRVAVGTGGEAFF.

V and J are TRBV19 and TRBJ2-7; D is undetermined. CDR1 is LNHDA and CDR2 is SQIVND in the germline V gene (reference sequence). The CDR3 has 14 amino acids. V was trimmed by 8 bases and J by 0 bases, leaving 14 bases between them. The CDR3 reads CASRGYSNSYEQYF. Written as DNA, the CDR3 is TGTGCCAGTCGTGGGTACAGTAACTCCTACGAGCAGTACTTC.

There are a few counts of this clone. The gene calls are TRBV5-1 and TRBJ2-7, with 9 positions matching TRBD2. The CDR3 consists of 13 residues. The V gene's germline CDR1 is SGHRS and CDR2 YFSETQ. V was pared by 1 base and J by 6 bases, with 2 bases of the junction left unmatched. The CDR3 reads CASSLKAGGEQYF. The CDR3 bases are TGCGCCAGCAGCTTGAAAGCGGGAGGCGAGCAGTACTTC.

This clone was seen only a few times. J is TRBJ1-1 and V is TRBV12-5; no reliable D call. This CDR3 is 13 amino acids long. CDR1 is LGHNT, CDR2 FRNRAP, per germline. With 3 bases removed from V and 3 bases from J, the gap between germline ends came to 8 bases. CDR3 residues: CASGFGQHTEAFF. Written as DNA, the CDR3 is TGTGCTAGTGGTTTTGGGCAGCACACTGAAGCTTTCTTT.

The CDR3 reads CASKKGAEAFF. The CDR3 DNA follows: TGTGCCAGCAAAAAAGGGGCTGAAGCTTTCTTT. V is TRBV6-6 and J is TRBJ1-1; weak D call: TRBD1 (5 bases). Trimming took 7 bases from V and 6 from J, leaving 9 bases between them. Looked up from germline, CDR1 is MNHNY and CDR2 is SVGAGI (reference sequence). The CDR3 has 11 residues.

J is TRBJ1-2 and V is TRBV7-8; D not certain. The CDR3 has 13 amino acids. The V end was cut by 6 bases, the J end by 4 bases, with 12 bases between. Germline V lookup: CDR1 SGHVS, CDR2 FQNEAQ. As DNA, the CDR3 is TGTGCCAGCAGGGCCCCCGGAGGCTATGGCTACACCTTC. It encodes CASRAPGGYGYTF.

With respect to this clone: The junction departs from germline at one end; a sequencing error may be responsible. The V and J genes are TRBV9 and TRBJ1-2; D is uncertain. CDR3 length: 13 amino acids. Germline assignment: CDR1 SGDLS and CDR2 YYNGEE. The CDR3 reads CASSPSGNFGYTF. CDR3 coding DNA: TGTGCCAGCAGCCCCTCGGGAAACTTTGGCTACACCTTC.

In its sample, this clone was seen a few times. V gene TRBV7-9 combines with J gene TRBJ2-3, with 13 bases matching TRBD2. CDR3 length: 16 amino acids. From germline, CDR1 is SEHNR and CDR2 FQNEAQ (reference sequence). After removal of 1 base from V and 5 bases from J, the junction contained 3 bases not matched to a gene. The CDR3 nucleotides are TGTGCCAGCAGCTTAGGGACTAGCGGGAGAGTAGATACGCAGTATTTT. Translation: CASSLGTSGRVDTQYF.

The chain couples TRBV28 to TRBJ1-6, with 8 bases fitting TRBD1. Germline loops: CDR1 MDHEN, CDR2 SYDVKM. This CDR3 contains 15 residues. The junction had 10 bases not matched to a gene; V was cut back by 6 bases and J by 9 bases. CDR3 region: CASSLTGTGTSPLHF. The CDR3 bases are TGTGCCAGCAGCTTAACCGGGACAGGCACTTCACCCCTCCACTTT.

The genes are TRBV11-2 and TRBJ2-7, with D possibly being TRBD2 (6 bases). Trimming took 0 bases from V and 0 from J, leaving 12 bases between them. From germline, CDR1 is SGHAT and CDR2 FQNNGV. The CDR3 has 16 residues. CDR3 sequence (DNA): TGTGCCAGCAGCTTAGATCTGGGCGGGGCCTCCTACGAGCAGTACTTC. It encodes CASSLDLGGASYEQYF.

The genes are TRBV9 and TRBJ2-7; TRBD2 agrees at 11 bases. The CDR3 has 14 amino acids. CDR1 SGDLS and CDR2 YYNGEE come from the germline V gene. Unmatched junction bases numbered 3, after V lost 5 bases and J lost 2 bases. This CDR3 reads CASSTSGSPYEQYF. The CDR3 DNA reads as TGTGCCAGCAGTACTAGCGGGAGTCCCTACGAGCAGTACTTC.

Only a few counts were recorded for this clone. The chain is built from TRBV19 and TRBJ1-3, with TRBD1 as a possible D gene (5 bases). CDR1 and CDR2 (germline): LNHDA, SQIVND (reference sequence). This CDR3 has 14 residues. The V and J ends lost 6 bases and 1 base respectively, with 10 bases between them. The CDR3 is CASRRQLSGNTIYF. DNA of the CDR3: TGTGCCAGTAGGCGACAGCTATCTGGAAACACCATATATTTT.